Listed here are 25 T cell receptor beta chains from one sample, sequenced in a study of blood T cell repertoires in COVID-19. Sequencing was performed with immunoSEQ multiplex PCR; in TCRdb, only in-frame clones are kept and a portion is missing. This repertoire shows a few hundred thousand clones, roughly 86% found once; its top ten account for around 1.6%. Sample: peripheral blood. The receptors shown here come from a woman in her 50s with acute or convalescent COVID-19.

V gene TRBV4-3 combines with J gene TRBJ2-7, with TRBD1 matching 7 bases. Looked up from germline, CDR1 is LGHNA and CDR2 is YSLEER. The CDR3 has 15 amino acids. J lost 4 bases, V lost 4 bases, and 10 bases had no gene match. For the CDR3, the DNA is TGCGCCAGCAGCCGAGACAGGGCCTCTTCGTACGAGCAGTACTTC. Encoded protein: CASSRDRASSYEQYF.

The CDR3: CASSSPSGSLNEQFF. For the CDR3, the DNA is TGCGCCAGCAGCTCTCCTAGCGGGAGTCTCAATGAGCAGTTCTTC. V usage is TRBV5-1 and J usage is TRBJ2-1; 10 bases line up with TRBD2. This CDR3 is built from 15 residues. CDR1 is SGHRS and CDR2 is YFSETQ in the germline V gene. V lost 3 bases and J lost 6; bases outside the gene matches: 6.

This sequence joins TRBV5-1 and TRBJ1-1; 7 positions match TRBD1. From germline, CDR1 is SGHRS and CDR2 YFSETQ. The CDR3 totals 13 residues. V gave up 5 bases and J gave up 1 base; unmatched junction bases: 2. The CDR3 sequence: CASRGGSNTEAFF. The DNA for the CDR3 is TGCGCCAGCAGAGGGGGCTCGAACACTGAAGCTTTCTTT.

V is TRBV7-8 and J is TRBJ2-7; possibly TRBD2 for D (6 bases). The CDR3 runs to 14 residues. The V and J ends lost 3 bases and 2 bases respectively, with 11 bases between them. CDR1 SGHVS and CDR2 FQNEAQ come from the germline V gene. The CDR3 loop is CASSFRDSAYEQYF. The CDR3 DNA reads TGTGCCAGCAGCTTCCGGGACTCTGCCTACGAGCAGTACTTC.

CDR3: CAISEDQGNEKLFF. CDR3 nucleotides: TGTGCCATCAGTGAGGACCAGGGTAATGAAAAACTGTTTTTT. The V and J genes are TRBV10-3 and TRBJ1-4; TRBD1 might be the D (5 bases). Germline CDR1 and CDR2: ENHRY and SYGVKD. This CDR3 comprises 14 residues. Trimming shortened V by 2 bases and J by 4 bases, and 8 bases separated the two germline ends.

The chain employs TRBV19 and TRBJ1-4, with 7 bases lining up with TRBD1. The CDR3 extends over 16 amino acids. The V gene's germline CDR1 is LNHDA and CDR2 SQIVND (reference sequence). J gave up 8 bases and V 7 bases, and 16 bases lay outside the gene matches. The CDR3 sequence is CASTERFRGQSEKLFF. The CDR3 DNA reads TGTGCCAGTACCGAACGTTTTAGGGGGCAGTCCGAAAAACTGTTTTTT.

For the CDR3, the DNA is TGCGCCAGCAGCTTCGCCGGGACAGGGGTTTATTATAGCAATCAGCCCCAGCATTTT. Translating gives CASSFAGTGVYYSNQPQHF. V usage is TRBV5-1 and J usage is TRBJ1-5, with TRBD1 matching 10 bases. The V and J ends lost 2 bases and 0 bases, in that order; junction bases with no gene match: 11. CDR1 SGHRS and CDR2 YFSETQ come from the germline V gene. The CDR3 runs 19 residues. Looking up the rest from reference TRBV5-1 and TRBJ1-5 gives the full variable domain: KAGVTQTPRYLIKTRGQQVTLSCSPISGHRSVSWYQQTPGQGLQFLFEYFSETQRNKGNFPGRFSGRQFSNSRSEMNVSTLELGDSALYLCASSFAGTGVYYSNQPQHFGDGTRLSIL.

The chain's CDR3 is CASSYSMGQKNQPQHF. CDR3 DNA: TGTGCCAGCAGTTACTCGATGGGACAGAAAAATCAGCCCCAGCATTTT. The V call is TRBV6-6, the J call TRBJ1-5; 7 nucleotides align to TRBD1. In germline, CDR1 is MNHNY, CDR2 SVGAGI (reference sequence). Trimming removed 0 bases from V and 4 bases from J; junction bases left unmatched: 6. CDR3 length equals 16 residues.

This clone was seen just once. DNA of the CDR3: TGTGCCAGTAGTCACCCGGCGGGACAGGCTACCTCTTCGCTCGCATCCACAGATACGCAGTATTTT. Translation gives CASSHPAGQATSSLASTDTQYF. The V gene is TRBV19, the J gene TRBJ2-3; 8 positions match TRBD1. V was pared by 5 bases and J by 2 bases, with 27 bases of the junction left unmatched. Germline V CDR1 and CDR2: LNHDA, SQIVND (reference sequence). The CDR3 is made up of 22 amino acids.

The chain joins TRBV4-1 to TRBJ2-1; 8 positions match TRBD2. The J segment lost 9 bases and the V segment lost 3 bases, leaving 16 bases of the junction unmatched. The CDR3 totals 17 residues. Germline CDR1 reads MGHRA; CDR2 reads YSYEKL. CDR3 in amino acids: CASSHFSGTRDLSEQFF. Here the CDR3 DNA reads TGCGCCAGCAGCCACTTCTCCGGGACTAGAGATTTGAGTGAGCAGTTCTTC.

This clone was detected only a few times. V is TRBV18 and J is TRBJ2-6; tentative D call: TRBD1 (5 bases). V lost 6 bases to trimming and J lost 2 bases, with 11 bases between them. The CDR3 runs to 15 residues. CDR1 is KGHSH, CDR2 LQKENI, per germline. CDR3 amino acids: CASSPTEPGANVLTF. The CDR3 nucleotides read TGTGCCAGCTCCCCGACAGAACCTGGGGCCAACGTCCTGACTTTC.

The chain recombines TRBV2 with TRBJ2-7; 11 bases agree with TRBD2. CDR3 length equals 15 residues. Germline trimming cut 3 bases from V and 4 bases from J; bases unmatched to any gene: 5. CDR1 is SNHLY, CDR2 FYNNEI, per germline. CDR3 residues: CASSDLAGGRYEQYF. CDR3 DNA: TGTGCCAGCAGTGACCTAGCGGGAGGTAGATACGAGCAGTACTTC.

V and J are TRBV5-1 and TRBJ1-1, with 9 bases matching TRBD1. This CDR3 spans 15 amino acids. Germline V lookup: CDR1 SGHRS, CDR2 YFSETQ. After removal of 4 bases from V and 3 bases from J, the junction contained 7 bases not matched to a gene. CDR3 DNA sequence: TGCGCCAGCAGCGATCCGGGACAGGGAGACACTGAAGCTTTCTTT. As protein: CASSDPGQGDTEAFF.

This chain uses TRBV6-6 with TRBJ1-3; 10 bases are a match to TRBD1. V gave up 7 bases and J gave up 4 bases; unmatched junction bases: 7. This CDR3 is built from 15 residues. Germline V gene sequence: CDR1 MNHNY, CDR2 SVGAGI (reference sequence). The CDR3 loop reads CASNMGTGAGNTIYF. CDR3 sequence (DNA): TGTGCCAGCAATATGGGGACAGGGGCCGGAAACACCATATATTTT.

CDR3 sequence (DNA): TGTGCCAGCAGCACGCTAGCGGGAGACTTGTTGAATGAGCAGTTCTTC. The encoded protein is CASSTLAGDLLNEQFF. V is TRBV5-6 and J is TRBJ2-1; TRBD2 matches 10 bases. Trimming removed 4 bases from V and 7 bases from J; junction bases left unmatched: 11. This CDR3 has 16 residues. Germline V gives CDR1 SGHDT, CDR2 YYEEEE.

This clone occurred once. The V call is TRBV2, the J call TRBJ2-1; 8 bases align to TRBD1. Germline CDR1 SNHLY, CDR2 FYNNEI. The CDR3 loop spans 13 amino acids. V shed 9 bases, J shed 7 bases, and the junction held 8 bases outside the gene matches. CDR3 in amino acids: CARRSGGGNEQFF. The DNA of the CDR3 is TGTGCCAGAAGATCAGGGGGCGGGAATGAGCAGTTCTTC.

The chain recombines TRBV30 with TRBJ1-5, with D maybe TRBD1 (5 bases). The CDR3 spans 13 residues. V dropped 3 bases and J dropped 3 bases, with 9 bases sitting between them. CDR1 is GTSNPN, CDR2 SVGIG, per germline (reference sequence). CDR3 nucleotide sequence: TGTGCCTGGAGCGACAGTAACAATCAGCCCCAGCATTTT. It specifies CAWSDSNNQPQHF.

This clone appeared once. CDR3: CASLPGQGSADTQYF. The CDR3 coding sequence is TGTGCCAGCCTCCCGGGACAGGGATCCGCAGATACGCAGTATTTT. This chain connects TRBV7-9 to TRBJ2-3, with 9 bases aligning to TRBD1. Germline V gene data show CDR1 as SEHNR and CDR2 as FQNEAQ (reference sequence). Trimming took 8 bases from V and 4 from J; bases not matched to a gene: 10. CDR3 length: 15 amino acids.

This chain uses TRBV3-1 (or the pseudogene TRBV3-2) with TRBJ2-2, with no clear D. V gave up 3 bases and J gave up 8 bases, with 10 bases separating them. The CDR3 has 13 amino acids. Per the germline V gene, CDR1 is LGHDT and CDR2 is YNNKEL (reference sequence). The CDR3 coding sequence is TGTGCCAGCAGCCAGGCAGAGGTGGGGGAGCTGTTTTTT. Its protein product is CASSQAEVGELFF.

The chain recombines TRBV24-1 with TRBJ1-2, with a tentative D call TRBD1 (6 bases). V was shortened by 7 bases and J by 6 bases, with 20 bases between the two germline ends. Germline assignment: CDR1 KGHDR and CDR2 SFDVKD. The CDR3 consists of 15 residues. DNA for the CDR3: TGTGCCACCAGAAGCAGGGGAGCCGGTTTGGATGGCTACACCTTC. Its translation is CATRSRGAGLDGYTF.

The chain links TRBV7-8 to TRBJ1-6, with 7 nucleotides matching TRBD1. CDR1 is SGHVS, CDR2 FQNEAQ, per germline. The ends lost 5 bases at V and 8 bases at J; junction bases unmatched: 3. The CDR3 contains 13 residues. The CDR3 region has the DNA TGTGCCAGCAGCCAGGGGGTCGATTCACCCCTCCACTTT. Amino acid sequence: CASSQGVDSPLHF. The whole variable domain, remainder taken from reference TRBV7-8 and TRBJ1-6, is GAGVSQSPRYKVAKRGQDVALRCDPISGHVSLFWYQQALGQGPEFLTYFQNEAQLDKSGLPSDRFFAERPEGSVSTLKIQRTQQEDSAVYLCASSQGVDSPLHFGNGTRLTVT.

A few counts support this clone. The genes are TRBV27 and TRBJ1-1, with D unclear. Trimming pared 5 bases from V and 7 bases from J, leaving 14 bases between. This CDR3 contains 13 residues. CDR1 and CDR2 from the germline V gene are MNHEY and SMNVEV (reference sequence). The CDR3 loop is CASSNRRGFEAFF. CDR3 coding DNA: TGTGCCAGCAGTAACCGCCGGGGATTTGAAGCTTTCTTT.

This clone was recorded a few times. The chain is built from TRBV4-1 and TRBJ1-1; 9 bases line up with TRBD1. Germline V CDR1 and CDR2: MGHRA, YSYEKL. The CDR3 sequence is 18 residues long. The junction had 18 bases not matched to a gene; V was cut back by 5 bases and J by 5 bases. CDR3: CASSWGTGKKLGGTEAFF. In nucleotides, the CDR3 is TGCGCCAGCAGCTGGGGGACAGGGAAAAAGCTGGGTGGGACTGAAGCTTTCTTT.

The V gene is TRBV28, the J gene TRBJ2-5; 9 positions agree with TRBD2. The trim removed 3 bases at V and 5 bases at J, leaving 4 bases unmatched. The CDR3 extends over 14 amino acids. Germline-derived CDR1 and CDR2 are MDHEN and SYDVKM. CDR3 sequence (DNA): TGTGCCAGCAGTTTTATAGCGGGAGTTGAGACCCAGTACTTC. Encoded protein: CASSFIAGVETQYF.

About this clone: This specimen includes other DNA sequences encoding the same CDR3. V is TRBV28 and J is TRBJ2-7; a weak D match, TRBD2 (6 bases). This CDR3 has 13 amino acids. The V and J ends lost 5 bases and 2 bases respectively, with 10 bases between them. Germline loops: CDR1 MDHEN, CDR2 SYDVKM. CDR3 nucleotide sequence: TGTGCCAGCAGTCATAGCGGACCCTACGAGCAGTACTTC. Amino acid sequence: CASSHSGPYEQYF.